This T cell receptor beta chain was captured by sequencing in a study of blood T cell repertoires in COVID-19. About the research overall: The analysed material was cDNA or gDNA that came from T cells, B-cell-depleted T cells, or PBMCs.

Data came from immunoSEQ multiplex PCR; TCRdb stores just in-frame clones and leaves some out. The repertoire has about 99,000 clones, 89% of them found once; the top ten carry 3% to 4.5%. The CDR3 has 11 amino acids. Trimming removed 2 bases from V and 7 bases from J, with 3 bases in between. The germline CDR1 and CDR2 sequences are SGHNT and YYREEE (reference sequence). The chain employs TRBV5-4 and TRBJ2-2; no clear D. Sequences were obtained from peripheral blood. This TCR was sampled from a woman in her sixties or seventies with acute or convalescent COVID-19. CDR3 bases: TGTGCCAGCAGCTTTAACGGGGAGCTGTTTTTT. This gives the protein CASSFNGELFF.